A single TCR beta chain is shown here with its context. The data derive from a study of T cell clones after liver transplantation. The data were produced by immunoSEQ multiplex PCR, yet TCRdb's version contains in-frame clones alone and is incomplete. The sample consists of some 110,000 clones, 90% of them appearing once. This clonotype was sampled from a human patient who received a liver transplant. The T cells may partly be graft donor cells. This specimen consisted of CD4+ T cells from blood, obtained 12 months after liver transplant.

Written as DNA, the CDR3 is TGTGCCTGCTCGAACGGAATTAATGATGGCTACACCTTC. The encoded protein is CACSNGINDGYTF. The chain employs TRBV30 and TRBJ1-2; D gene unclear. Trimming shortened V by 6 bases and J by 6 bases, and 17 bases separated the two germline ends. CDR3 length equals 13 residues. Germline CDR1 and CDR2: GTSNPN and SVGIG (reference sequence).